The 4 T cell receptor beta chains below all came from one sample that was sequenced in a study of blood T cell repertoires in COVID-19. Libraries were prepared by immunoSEQ multiplex PCR; TCRdb keeps only in-frame clonotypes and omits some of them. The table shows about 140,000 clones, with approximately 80% occurring only once. Input material: peripheral blood. These receptors originate from a human donor in a cohort sampled during active COVID-19.

The J gene is TRBJ2-7, the V gene TRBV10-3, with 13 bases that match TRBD2. This CDR3 contains 15 residues. Trimming removed 6 bases from V and 3 bases from J; junction bases left unmatched: 5. CDR1 ENHRY and CDR2 SYGVKD come from the germline V gene. CDR3 in amino acids: CAIRSGTSGVYEQYF. DNA for the CDR3: TGTGCCATCAGATCCGGGACTAGCGGGGTCTACGAGCAGTACTTC.

This chain joins TRBV5-1 and TRBJ1-2, with D perhaps TRBD1 (6 bases). The CDR3 is 14 residues long. The V end lost 3 bases, the J end lost 1 base, and 10 bases lay between the germline ends. Germline CDR1 SGHRS, CDR2 YFSETQ. The CDR3 loop is CASSSQGINYGYTF. The CDR3 DNA reads as TGCGCCAGCAGCTCACAGGGTATTAACTATGGCTACACCTTC.

The chain uses TRBV7-9 and TRBJ1-6, with 7 bases aligning to TRBD1. J gave up 4 bases and V 4 bases, and 7 bases lay outside the gene matches. Germline loops: CDR1 SEHNR, CDR2 FQNEAQ (reference sequence). The CDR3 extends over 16 amino acids. The CDR3 sequence is CASSSDQGGYNSPLHF. The CDR3 bases are TGTGCCAGCAGCTCGGACCAGGGGGGTTATAATTCACCCCTCCACTTT.

The chain employs TRBV30 and TRBJ2-2, with 13 bases matching TRBD2. V lost 4 bases to trimming and J lost 6 bases; unmatched junction nucleotides: 5. The CDR3 is 15 residues long. Germline V gene lookup returns CDR1 GTSNPN and CDR2 SVGIG (reference sequence). The CDR3 DNA reads as TGTGCCTGGAACGGACTAGCGGGAGTTGCCGGGGAGCTGTTTTTT. Translated, it gives CAWNGLAGVAGELFF.